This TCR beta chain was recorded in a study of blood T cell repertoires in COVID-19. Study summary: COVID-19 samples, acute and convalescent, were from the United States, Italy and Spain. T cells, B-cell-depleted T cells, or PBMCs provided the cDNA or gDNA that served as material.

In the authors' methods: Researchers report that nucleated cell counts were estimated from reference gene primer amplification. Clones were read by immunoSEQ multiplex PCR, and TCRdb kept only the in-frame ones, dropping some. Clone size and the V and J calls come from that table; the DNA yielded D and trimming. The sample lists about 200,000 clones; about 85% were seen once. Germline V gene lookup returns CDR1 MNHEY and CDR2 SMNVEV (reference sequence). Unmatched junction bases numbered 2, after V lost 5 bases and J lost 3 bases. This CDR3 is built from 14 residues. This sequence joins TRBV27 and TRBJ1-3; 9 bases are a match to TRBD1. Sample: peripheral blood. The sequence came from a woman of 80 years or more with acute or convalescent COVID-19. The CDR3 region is CASSRDRDGNTIYF. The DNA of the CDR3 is TGTGCCAGCAGTCGGGACAGGGATGGAAACACCATATATTTT.